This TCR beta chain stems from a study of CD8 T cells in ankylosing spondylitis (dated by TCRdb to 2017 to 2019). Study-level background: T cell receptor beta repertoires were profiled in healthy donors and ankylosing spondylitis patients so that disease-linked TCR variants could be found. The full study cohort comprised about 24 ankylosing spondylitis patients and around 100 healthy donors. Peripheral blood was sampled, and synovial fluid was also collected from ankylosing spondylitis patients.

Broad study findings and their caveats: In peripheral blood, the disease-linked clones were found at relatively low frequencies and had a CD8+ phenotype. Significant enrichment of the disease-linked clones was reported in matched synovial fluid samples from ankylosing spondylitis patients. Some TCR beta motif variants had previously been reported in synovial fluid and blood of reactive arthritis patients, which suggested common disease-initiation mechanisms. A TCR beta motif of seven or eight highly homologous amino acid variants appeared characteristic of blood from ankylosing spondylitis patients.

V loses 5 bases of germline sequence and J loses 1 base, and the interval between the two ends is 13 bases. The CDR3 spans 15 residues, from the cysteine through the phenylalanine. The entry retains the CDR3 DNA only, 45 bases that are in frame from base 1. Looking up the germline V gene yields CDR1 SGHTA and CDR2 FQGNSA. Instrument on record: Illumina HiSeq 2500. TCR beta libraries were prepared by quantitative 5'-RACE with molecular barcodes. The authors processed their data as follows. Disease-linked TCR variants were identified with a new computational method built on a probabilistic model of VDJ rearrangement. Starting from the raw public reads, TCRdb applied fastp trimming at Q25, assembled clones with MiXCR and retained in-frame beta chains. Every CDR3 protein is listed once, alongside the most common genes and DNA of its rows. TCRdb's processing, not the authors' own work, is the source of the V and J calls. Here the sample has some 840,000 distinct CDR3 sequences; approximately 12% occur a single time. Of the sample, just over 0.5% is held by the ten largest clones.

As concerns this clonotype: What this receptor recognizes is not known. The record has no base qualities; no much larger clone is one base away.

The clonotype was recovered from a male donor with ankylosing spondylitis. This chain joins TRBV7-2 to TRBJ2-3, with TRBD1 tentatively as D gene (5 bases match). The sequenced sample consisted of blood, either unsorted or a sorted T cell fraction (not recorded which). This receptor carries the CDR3 CASSPRAFGTDTQYF. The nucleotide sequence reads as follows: TGTGCCAGCAGCCCCAGGGCTTTTGGCACAGATACGCAGTATTTT.